These 18 T cell receptor beta chains originate from one sample sequenced in a study of memory CD4+ T cells and cytomegalovirus serostatus. Single viable CD3+CD4+CD8-CD45RO+ cells were sorted as the memory CD4+ T cells. Clones were read by immunoSEQ multiplex PCR, and TCRdb kept only the in-frame ones, dropping some. This table holds tens of thousands of clones, 60% to 85% found once. Sequenced sample: memory CD4+ T cells from blood. Receptors were obtained from an adult in good health and CMV-seronegative.

V is TRBV7-2 and J is TRBJ2-4, with D unclear. CDR1 SGHTA and CDR2 FQGNSA come from the germline V gene. The length of the CDR3 is 14 residues. V was cut by 1 base and J by 0 bases, with 4 bases left in between. The CDR3 is CASSLGVAKNIQYF. In DNA, the CDR3 is TGTGCCAGCAGCTTAGGGGTAGCCAAAAACATTCAGTACTTC. Complete variable domain (other parts from reference TRBV7-2 and TRBJ2-4): GAGVSQSPSNKVTEKGKDVELRCDPISGHTALYWYRQSLGQGLEFLIYFQGNSAPDKSGLPSDRFSAERTGGSVSTLTIQRTQQEDSAVYLCASSLGVAKNIQYFGAGTRLSVL.

The chain employs TRBV7-2 and TRBJ2-1; D is possibly TRBD2 (5 bases). The CDR3 spans 13 residues. V was cut by 8 bases and J by 3 bases, with 11 bases left in between. CDR1 and CDR2 from the germline V gene are SGHTA and FQGNSA. The CDR3, as DNA: TGTGCCAGCGGTCCCCGGGGCTACAATGAGCAGTTCTTC. Translating it yields CASGPRGYNEQFF.

This clone has only a few counts. This chain uses TRBV19 with TRBJ1-5; no clear D gene. CDR3 length equals 13 residues. Germline CDR1 reads LNHDA; CDR2 reads SQIVND (reference sequence). Trimming cost V 7 bases and J 5 bases, with 12 bases left between them. CDR3 DNA: TGTGCCAGTATGGAAGGCAGTTATCAGCCCCAGCATTTT. Translating it yields CASMEGSYQPQHF.

The V gene is TRBV18, the J gene TRBJ2-7, with D perhaps assigned TRBD1 or TRBD2 (6 bases each). The CDR3 contains 15 residues. V lost 0 bases and J 4 bases, leaving 13 bases between the germline ends. CDR1 is KGHSH and CDR2 is LQKENI in the germline V gene. The CDR3 loop is CASSPPRGARYEQYF. The CDR3 DNA sequence: TGTGCCAGCTCACCACCGAGGGGGGCGCGTTACGAGCAGTACTTC.

The V call is TRBV4-3, the J call TRBJ2-7; 8 bases are shared with TRBD2. CDR3 length: 15 residues. Germline V gives CDR1 LGHNA, CDR2 YSLEER. V dropped 0 bases and J dropped 0; count of bases not matched to a gene: 1. CDR3 DNA sequence: TGCGCCAGCAGCCAAGAGGCGGGGGGCTCCTACGAGCAGTACTTC. Protein: CASSQEAGGSYEQYF.

CDR3 amino acids: CASRGPGLNTEAFF. The DNA for the CDR3 is TGTGCCAGCAGAGGTCCGGGGCTGAACACTGAAGCTTTCTTT. The gene calls are TRBV25-1 and TRBJ1-1; tentative D call: TRBD1 (5 bases). Germline CDR1 MGHDK, CDR2 SYGVNS. This CDR3 is 14 amino acids long. Trimming took 6 bases from V and 0 from J, leaving 11 bases between them.

The rearrangement uses TRBV27 and TRBJ1-2, with TRBD1 matching 8 bases. Germline V CDR1 and CDR2: MNHEY, SMNVEV (reference sequence). The length of the CDR3 is 18 residues. V was clipped by 0 bases and J by 5 bases; unmatched bases: 14. CDR3 in amino acids: CASSLSGQGSLHFYGYTF. In nucleotides, the CDR3 is TGTGCCAGCAGTTTATCCGGACAGGGCTCCCTCCATTTTTATGGCTACACCTTC.

This clone was counted only a few times. This chain links TRBV7-9 with TRBJ1-3; 8 bases align to TRBD1. Trimming cost V 6 bases and J 0 bases; bases outside gene matches: 4. This CDR3 is built from 15 residues. Germline assignment: CDR1 SEHNR and CDR2 FQNEAQ (reference sequence). Written as DNA, the CDR3 is TGTGCCAGCAGGACAGGGGCTGACTCTGGAAACACCATATATTTT. This gives the protein CASRTGADSGNTIYF. The complete variable domain, with remaining parts taken from reference TRBV7-9 and TRBJ1-3, reads DTGVSQNPRHKITKRGQNVTFRCDPISEHNRLYWYRQTLGQGPEFLTYFQNEAQLEKSRLLSDRFSAERPKGSFSTLEIQRTEQGDSAMYLCASRTGADSGNTIYFGEGSWLTVV.

This chain connects TRBV6-5 to TRBJ1-6; D ambiguous. CDR1 is MNHEY and CDR2 is SVGAGI in the germline V gene. The CDR3 is made up of 14 amino acids. The germline V and J ends were trimmed by 2 bases and 9 bases, with 11 bases remaining between them. For the CDR3, the DNA is TGTGCCAGCAGTTACCAGCCTACTGGTTCACCCCTCCACTTT. Amino acid sequence: CASSYQPTGSPLHF.

This rearrangement joins TRBV4-3 to TRBJ2-7, with 7 bases matching TRBD1. In germline, CDR1 is LGHNA, CDR2 YSLEER. The junction had 11 bases not matched to a gene; V was cut back by 3 bases and J by 6 bases. The CDR3 contains 15 residues. The DNA of the CDR3 is TGCGCCAGCAGCCACCGGGCGCCCTCAGGGGGCGAGCAGTACTTC. Amino acids: CASSHRAPSGGEQYF.

In its sample, this clone was seen once. The rearrangement uses TRBV27 and TRBJ1-4; the D is unclear. CDR1 and CDR2 (germline): MNHEY, SMNVEV (reference sequence). Trimming pared 6 bases from V and 3 bases from J, leaving 11 bases between. The CDR3 is 14 residues long. The CDR3 DNA sequence: TGTGCCAGCAGGTCGACTTGGGCTAATGAAAAACTGTTTTTT. Protein product: CASRSTWANEKLFF. Variable domain in full (rest from reference TRBV27 and TRBJ1-4): EAQVTQNPRYLITVTGKKLTVTCSQNMNHEYMSWYRQDPGLGLRQIYYSMNVEVTDKGDVPEGYKVSRKEKRNFPLILESPSPNQTSLYFCASRSTWANEKLFFGSGTQLSVL.

This rearrangement joins TRBV2 to TRBJ2-7; no reliable D call. Germline lookup yields CDR1 SNHLY and CDR2 FYNNEI. The germline V and J ends were trimmed by 7 bases and 2 bases, with 9 bases remaining between them. CDR3 size: 12 residues. The CDR3 sequence: CASTGSPYEQYF. The CDR3 DNA reads TGTGCCAGCACCGGCAGTCCCTACGAGCAGTACTTC.

This chain connects TRBV5-6 to TRBJ2-5; D not resolved. The end of the DNA aligns better with TRBJ2-7, so the J call may be wrong. The CDR3 sequence is 12 residues long. Germline V lookup: CDR1 SGHDT, CDR2 YYEEEE. In DNA form, the CDR3 reads TGTGCCAGCAGCTTGAATGCGTACGAGCAGTACTTC. It translates to CASSLNAYEQYF.

The genes are TRBV7-9 and TRBJ2-7; tentatively, D is TRBD1 (6 bases). The CDR3 runs to 14 residues. Germline V lookup: CDR1 SEHNR, CDR2 FQNEAQ (reference sequence). With 2 bases removed from V and 5 bases from J, the gap between germline ends came to 13 bases. The DNA for the CDR3 is TGTGCCAGCAGCTTACAACAGGGCCGGGACGAGCAGTACTTC. Translation: CASSLQQGRDEQYF.

The genes are TRBV7-9 and TRBJ2-2, with a weak D call TRBD2 (6 bases). CDR3 size: 16 residues. V lost 0 bases and J lost 1, with 9 bases in between. CDR1 is SEHNR, CDR2 FQNEAQ, per germline (reference sequence). As DNA, the CDR3 is TGTGCCAGCAGCTTAGCGGGGGGATTGAACACCGGGGAGCTGTTTTTT. Protein: CASSLAGGLNTGELFF.

This clone was seen once. This sequence joins TRBV6-5 and TRBJ1-3; D not resolved. Looked up from germline, CDR1 is MNHEY and CDR2 is SVGAGI. V dropped 2 bases and J dropped 0 bases, with 8 bases sitting between them. This CDR3 region has 15 residues. For the CDR3, the DNA is TGTGCCAGCAGTTACGGCATCGCCTCTGGAAACACCATATATTTT. Its protein product is CASSYGIASGNTIYF.

V is TRBV4-2 and J is TRBJ2-5; D uncertain. There are 13 residues in the CDR3. Germline V gene lookup returns CDR1 LGHNA and CDR2 YNFKEQ. The ends were cut back, 0 bases at V and 3 bases at J, with 5 bases in the middle. CDR3 nucleotide sequence: TGTGCCAGCAGCCAAGATCGCGAAGAGACCCAGTACTTC. It specifies CASSQDREETQYF.

This clone was counted between two and nine times. The rearrangement links TRBV7-2 to TRBJ2-7; 14 bases agree with TRBD2. J lost 3 bases, V lost 5 bases, and 6 bases had no gene match. The CDR3 contains 16 residues. Germline lookup yields CDR1 SGHTA and CDR2 FQGNSA. The CDR3 nucleotides read TGTGCCAGCAGCCCGGGGACTAGCGGGAGTTTCTACGAGCAGTACTTC. Protein product: CASSPGTSGSFYEQYF.